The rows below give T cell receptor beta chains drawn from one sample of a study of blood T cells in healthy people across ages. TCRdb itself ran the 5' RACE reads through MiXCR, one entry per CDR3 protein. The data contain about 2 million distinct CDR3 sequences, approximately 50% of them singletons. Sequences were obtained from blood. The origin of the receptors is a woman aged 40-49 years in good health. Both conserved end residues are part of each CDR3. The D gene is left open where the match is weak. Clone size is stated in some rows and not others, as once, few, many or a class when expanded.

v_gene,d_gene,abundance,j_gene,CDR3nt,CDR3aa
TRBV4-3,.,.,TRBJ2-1,TGCGCCAGCAGCCAAGATTTTGTCAGGAGTGGGGCTTCTGAGCAGTTCTTC,CASSQDFVRSGASEQFF
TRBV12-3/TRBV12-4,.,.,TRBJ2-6,TGTGCCAGCAGAAAAACCCAGACCGGGGCCAACGTCCTGACTTTC,CASRKTQTGANVLTF
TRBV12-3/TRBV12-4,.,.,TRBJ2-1,TGTGCCAGCAGTTTCCAGCAGGTCGAGGATGTCAATGAGCAGTTCTTC,CASSFQQVEDVNEQFF
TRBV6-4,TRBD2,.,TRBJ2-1,TGTGCCAGCAGTGAAGCGGGGGATGGGGGCAATGAGCAGTTCTTC,CASSEAGDGGNEQFF
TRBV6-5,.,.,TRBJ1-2,TGTACCAGCCAGGGCTACTATGGCTACACCTTC,CTSQGYYGYTF
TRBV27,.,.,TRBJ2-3,TGTGCCAGCACCCCATCGGTGGGGGAGAGGGCAGATACGCAGTATTTT,CASTPSVGERADTQYF
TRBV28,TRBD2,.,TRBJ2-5,TGTGCCAGCAGTCCGACCTTAGCGGGGGGGGCGGGCAATGAGCAGTACTTC,CASSPTLAGGAGNEQYF
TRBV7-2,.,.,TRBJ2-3,TGTGCCAGCAGCCCCCCGAGACGGGGTTTCACAGATACGCAGTATTTT,CASSPPRRGFTDTQYF
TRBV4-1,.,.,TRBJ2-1,TGCGCCAGCAGCCCGAGGGACCAGAGCTCCTACAATGAGCAGTTCTTC,CASSPRDQSSYNEQFF
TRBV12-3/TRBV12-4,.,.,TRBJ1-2,TGTGCCAGCAGTTTCCAGGGTCTAGGCGGCTACACCTTC,CASSFQGLGGYTF
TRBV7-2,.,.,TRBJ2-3,TGTGCCAGCATGCAAGGGATAAAGACAGGTACGCAGTATTTT,CASMQGIKTGTQYF
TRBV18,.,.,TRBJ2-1,TGTGCCAGCTCACCATTGGCGGGTCGATCCAATGAGCAGTTCTTC,CASSPLAGRSNEQFF
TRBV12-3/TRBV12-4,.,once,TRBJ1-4,TGTGCCAGCAGTTTAGGGGTGGGGCAGAATGAAAAACTGTTTTTT,CASSLGVGQNEKLFF
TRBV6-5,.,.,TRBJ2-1,TGTGCCAGCAGTTACTCGTGGATTGACAGGTACAATGAGCAGTTCTTC,CASSYSWIDRYNEQFF
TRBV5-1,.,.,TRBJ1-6,TGCGCCAGCAGCTTGGCCGAGCAGGGGACGTATTCACCCCCCCACTTT,CASSLAEQGTYSPPHF
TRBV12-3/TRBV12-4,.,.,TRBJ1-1,TGTGCCAGCAGTTTAGGGTCCGGCCCTCAACTTGGCATGAACACTGAAGCTTTCTTT,CASSLGSGPQLGMNTEAFF
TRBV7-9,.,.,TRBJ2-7,TGTGCCGGCAGCGCGGACAGATACGAGCAGTACTTC,CAGSADRYEQYF